The 27 T cell receptor beta chains in this list originate from one sample, sequenced in a study of blood T cell repertoires in COVID-19 (dated by TCRdb to 2018 to 2021). The library was made by the immunoSEQ multiplex PCR assay. Not all clones reach the TCRdb copy of this immuneACCESS table, which keeps in-frame sequences only. Checked studies attribute under half of the gap to unresolved V genes and leave the rest unexplained. This sample comprises some 350,000 clones, roughly 88% of them detected only once. 5% of the sample is in the top ten clones. The specimen was PBMCs or T cells enriched from blood (not recorded which). The receptors were sampled from a man aged 25-40 years who had recovered from COVID-19.

The gene calls are TRBV29-1 and TRBJ1-2; no reliable D call. V was shortened by 7 bases and J by 4 bases, with 16 bases between the two germline ends. The germline gives CDR1 SQVTM, CDR2 ANQGSEA. This CDR3 spans 13 amino acids. The CDR3 DNA sequence: TGCAGCGCCTGGGGAGGGCTGAGCTATGGCTACACCTTC. Residues: CSAWGGLSYGYTF.

The V and J genes are TRBV11-2 and TRBJ2-1; weak D call: TRBD2 (5 bases). V dropped 5 bases and J dropped 7 bases, with 9 bases sitting between them. CDR3 length equals 12 residues. CDR1 SGHAT and CDR2 FQNNGV come from the germline V gene. CDR3 loop: CASSTEGNEQFF. The CDR3 nucleotides are TGTGCCAGCAGCACAGAGGGTAATGAGCAGTTCTTC.

Here the CDR3 DNA reads TGTGCCAGCAGCTTAGGGACTGCGGGATCTCGTTGGCTAGAGACCCAGTACTTC. The encoded protein is CASSLGTAGSRWLETQYF. This sequence joins TRBV7-9 and TRBJ2-5; perhaps TRBD2 as D (6 bases). Per the germline V gene, CDR1 is SEHNR and CDR2 is FQNEAQ (reference sequence). The CDR3 is made up of 18 amino acids. V lost 1 base and J lost 4, with 22 bases in between.

V is TRBV6-1 and J is TRBJ2-1; tentatively, D is TRBD2 (6 bases). The CDR3 is 15 residues long. V shed 1 base and J shed 6 bases, with 13 bases lying between them. Germline V lookup: CDR1 MNHNS, CDR2 SASEGT. CDR3 amino acids: CASSEGPSAGNEQFF. CDR3 nucleotide sequence: TGTGCCAGCAGTGAAGGACCTAGCGCGGGCAATGAGCAGTTCTTC.

Written as DNA, the CDR3 is TGTGCCAGCAGCCAAGGCACGGGGAGCCCACACTTCTATGAGCAGTTCTTC. Translation gives CASSQGTGSPHFYEQFF. The chain links TRBV3-1 (or the pseudogene TRBV3-2) to TRBJ2-1; possible D gene TRBD2, 5 bases. Trimming removed 1 base at V and 8 bases at J, with 21 bases between. The CDR3 runs to 17 residues. CDR1 and CDR2 from the germline V gene are LGHDT and YNNKEL (reference sequence).

This clone appeared a single time. The chain links TRBV7-9 to TRBJ2-5; D is undetermined. The V end was cut by 6 bases, the J end by 1 base, with 15 bases between. The CDR3 contains 15 residues. Germline-derived CDR1 and CDR2 are SEHNR and FQNEAQ (reference sequence). The CDR3 DNA sequence: TGTGCCAGCAGAAGTCGTGCCTATACCCAAGAGACCCAGTACTTC. This codes for CASRSRAYTQETQYF.

The rearrangement uses TRBV6-6 and TRBJ1-1; TRBD1 might be the D (5 bases). In germline, CDR1 is MNHNY, CDR2 SVGAGI (reference sequence). This CDR3 spans 13 amino acids. Trimming pared 7 bases from V and 5 bases from J, leaving 14 bases between. CDR3 DNA sequence: TGTGCCAGCACTAACGGAGGGGTGACTGAAGCTTTCTTT. Translated: CASTNGGVTEAFF.

As regards this clone: This same CDR3 is encoded by further DNA sequences in the sample. The J gene is TRBJ1-5, the V gene TRBV28; TRBD1 matches 7 bases. With 6 bases clipped from V and 5 bases from J, the junction kept 4 bases outside the gene matches. The CDR3 runs 13 residues. The V gene's germline CDR1 is MDHEN and CDR2 SYDVKM. CDR3 sequence: CASSLQGYQPQHF. CDR3 coding DNA: TGTGCCAGCAGCCTACAGGGGTATCAGCCCCAGCATTTT.

J is TRBJ2-3 and V is TRBV12-3 or TRBV12-4; no reliable D call. The CDR3 extends over 11 amino acids. Trimming pared 5 bases from V and 4 bases from J, leaving 4 bases between. The CDR3 loop reads CASSTSDTQYF. The CDR3 DNA reads as TGTGCCAGCAGTACTTCAGATACGCAGTATTTT.

CDR3 amino acids: CASSPTDRGQGDTQYF. In DNA form, the CDR3 reads TGTGCCAGCAGTCCCACTGACAGGGGGCAAGGAGATACGCAGTATTTT. V and J are TRBV21-1 and TRBJ2-3; TRBD1, as called in the table, went unchecked against the DNA. TRBV21-1 is described as a pseudogene. The CDR3 has 16 residues.

The chain has TRBV5-1 and TRBJ2-2, with a weak D call TRBD1 (7 bases). Trimming removed 0 bases at V and 4 bases at J, with 16 bases between. Germline CDR1 SGHRS, CDR2 YFSETQ. The CDR3 runs to 17 residues. The CDR3 is CASSLGARQGGTGELFF. DNA for the CDR3: TGCGCCAGCAGCTTGGGGGCCCGACAGGGAGGCACCGGGGAGCTGTTTTTT.

This chain uses TRBV2 with TRBJ2-7; tentatively, D is TRBD2 (6 bases). Germline V gene lookup returns CDR1 SNHLY and CDR2 FYNNEI. The CDR3 length is 13 residues. Between the trimmed V and J ends, which lost 5 bases and 6 bases, there was a span of 14 bases. The CDR3 reads CASSRDSLGEQYF. The CDR3 nucleotides are TGTGCCAGCAGTAGGGACTCTCTGGGCGAGCAGTACTTC.

This chain uses TRBV6-5 with TRBJ2-1, with 8 bases matching TRBD1. The CDR3 length is 16 residues. In germline, CDR1 is MNHEY, CDR2 SVGAGI. The J segment lost 7 bases and the V segment lost 0 bases, leaving 8 bases of the junction unmatched. The CDR3, as DNA: TGTGCCAGCAGTTACTCCGGGACAGGTGGGCGGAATGAGCAGTTCTTC. It codes for CASSYSGTGGRNEQFF.

The genes are TRBV6-5 and TRBJ1-2; D not resolved. Germline-derived CDR1 and CDR2 are MNHEY and SVGAGI. V was trimmed by 7 bases and J by 0 bases, leaving 9 bases between them. The CDR3 is made up of 13 amino acids. The CDR3 is CASTYTTNYGYTF. The DNA for the CDR3 is TGTGCCAGCACGTACACCACTAACTATGGCTACACCTTC.

The chain couples TRBV7-9 to TRBJ1-2; TRBD1 agrees at 8 bases. CDR3 length equals 14 residues. V was pared by 5 bases and J by 2 bases, with 4 bases of the junction left unmatched. The V gene's germline CDR1 is SEHNR and CDR2 FQNEAQ (reference sequence). The CDR3 is CASSRGQGNYGYTF. CDR3 DNA: TGTGCCAGCAGCCGTGGACAGGGAAACTATGGCTACACCTTC.

The chain is built from TRBV6-5 and TRBJ2-7; TRBD1 is a possible D gene (6 bases). Trimming took off 5 bases at V and 0 bases at J, with 11 bases between the two ends. CDR3 length: 14 amino acids. The germline V gene has CDR1 MNHEY and CDR2 SVGAGI. The CDR3 DNA follows: TGTGCCAGCAGTCGAACAGGGATCTCCTACGAGCAGTACTTC. Encoded protein: CASSRTGISYEQYF.

This clone was seen once. The rearrangement links TRBV9 to TRBJ2-2, with 8 nucleotides matching TRBD2. The CDR3 runs to 17 residues. From germline, CDR1 is SGDLS and CDR2 YYNGEE. V was pared by 0 bases and J by 5 bases, with 9 bases of the junction left unmatched. CDR3 DNA: TGTGCCAGCAGCGTAGAGGTAGGACTAGCAAAAACCGGGGAGCTGTTTTTT. Protein sequence: CASSVEVGLAKTGELFF.

This clone was recorded a few times. The V call is TRBV2, the J call TRBJ1-1; D is undetermined. V was cut by 6 bases and J by 4 bases, with 12 bases left in between. This CDR3 has 13 amino acids. Germline CDR1 SNHLY, CDR2 FYNNEI. This CDR3 reads CASREYVGTEAFF. DNA for the CDR3: TGTGCCAGCAGGGAGTACGTGGGCACTGAAGCTTTCTTT.

The chain links TRBV21-1 to TRBJ2-1; the table calls TRBD1, which could not be checked here. TRBV21-1 is annotated as a pseudogene. This CDR3 has 16 amino acids. CDR3 nucleotides: TGTGCCAGCAGCAAAAGGATGGGACAGGGGGAATGTGAGCAGTTCTTC. As protein: CASSKRMGQGECEQFF.

The chain is built from TRBV18 and TRBJ1-3, with 8 positions matching TRBD1. Germline loops: CDR1 KGHSH, CDR2 LQKENI. Trimming at V came to 3 bases and at J to 4 bases, leaving 14 bases not matched to a gene. The CDR3 contains 18 residues. This CDR3 is CASSPSPGQGAKGNTIYF. Written as DNA, the CDR3 is TGTGCCAGCTCACCTAGCCCCGGGCAGGGGGCGAAAGGAAACACCATATATTTT. Supplemented by reference TRBV18 and TRBJ1-3, the full variable domain reads NAGVMQNPRHLVRRRGQEARLRCSPMKGHSHVYWYRQLPEEGLKFMVYLQKENIIDESGMPKERFSAEFPKEGPSILRIQQVVRGDSAAYFCASSPSPGQGAKGNTIYFGEGSWLTVV.

The chain carries TRBV27 and TRBJ2-1, with TRBD2 as a possible D gene (6 bases). Trimming shortened V by 4 bases and J by 1 base, and 8 bases separated the two germline ends. Germline V gene data show CDR1 as MNHEY and CDR2 as SMNVEV (reference sequence). The CDR3 length is 14 residues. CDR3 nucleotides: TGTGCCAGCAGTTCGGGGGTGTCCTACAATGAGCAGTTCTTC. It is translated as CASSSGVSYNEQFF.

V gene TRBV9 combines with J gene TRBJ2-5; tentative D call: TRBD2 (6 bases). This CDR3 spans 16 amino acids. V dropped 3 bases and J dropped 4 bases, with 19 bases sitting between them. Germline V lookup: CDR1 SGDLS, CDR2 YYNGEE. In DNA form, the CDR3 reads TGTGCCAGCAGCGCTTCGACCGGGAGTTGGGTAGAGACCCAGTACTTC. Translation gives CASSASTGSWVETQYF.

The chain links TRBV6-5 to TRBJ1-5, with D perhaps TRBD1 (6 bases). Germline CDR1 MNHEY, CDR2 SVGAGI. Trimming took off 9 bases at V and 0 bases at J, with 15 bases between the two ends. The CDR3 has 15 amino acids. The CDR3 coding sequence is TGTGCCAGTTGCCGGGACAACTTTAGCAATCAGCCCCAGCATTTT. It codes for CASCRDNFSNQPQHF.

The chain links TRBV3-1 (or the pseudogene TRBV3-2) to TRBJ1-3, with 7 bases that match TRBD1. The length of the CDR3 is 15 residues. Losses at the gene ends were 6 bases for V and 0 bases for J; bases not matched to a gene: 5. The V gene's germline CDR1 is LGHDT and CDR2 YNNKEL (reference sequence). The CDR3 loop reads CASREPGGSGNTIYF. CDR3 DNA: TGTGCCAGCAGGGAACCAGGGGGCTCTGGAAACACCATATATTTT.

This clone occurred a few times. The chain joins TRBV12-3 or TRBV12-4 to TRBJ1-2; 12 bases match TRBD1. The J segment lost 8 bases and the V segment lost 6 bases, leaving 4 bases of the junction unmatched. This CDR3 is built from 13 residues. The CDR3 nucleotides read TGTGCCAGCAGCCTGGGACAGGGGGCGGGCTACACCTTC. Amino acid sequence: CASSLGQGAGYTF.

V is TRBV2 and J is TRBJ1-5, with a weak D call TRBD1 (6 bases). Germline V gene sequence: CDR1 SNHLY, CDR2 FYNNEI. Trimming left V 7 bases short and J 6 bases short, with 16 bases between. The CDR3 is made up of 14 amino acids. The chain's CDR3 is CASNYRDRSQPQHF. CDR3 nucleotides: TGTGCCAGCAACTACAGGGATAGGAGTCAGCCCCAGCATTTT.

The rearrangement joins TRBV4-2 to TRBJ2-1, with 12 bases fitting TRBD2. CDR3 length: 16 amino acids. Trimming at V came to 0 bases and at J to 7 bases, leaving 4 bases not matched to a gene. Germline V gives CDR1 LGHNA, CDR2 YNFKEQ. The CDR3 DNA reads as TGTGCCAGCAGCCAAGAGGCTAGCGGGGGGGCAAATGAGCAGTTCTTC. This gives the protein CASSQEASGGANEQFF.